The 20 T cell receptor beta chains listed next were all sequenced from one sample in a study of identical twins. MiXCR, applied by TCRdb to the 5' RACE reads, yields one record per CDR3 protein. The sample yields fewer than 650,000 distinct CDR3 sequences, 9.6% seen once. These records were also assigned to another study, of yellow fever vaccine responses in identical twins.

The specimen was PBMCs. The receptors were gathered from a woman aged 18-29 years in good health.

In nucleotides, the CDR3 is TGCAGCGTTGAAGTACGAGCGGGAGGGTACGAGCAGTACTTC. Protein sequence: CSVEVRAGGYEQYF. This chain joins TRBV29-1 and TRBJ2-7; 10 nucleotides match TRBD2. With 1 base clipped from V and 4 bases from J, the junction kept 4 bases outside the gene matches. The CDR3 has 14 amino acids. Germline V gene lookup returns CDR1 SQVTM and CDR2 ANQGSEA.

This clonotype appeared a few times. The chain recombines TRBV5-1 with TRBJ2-1, with 12 bases lining up with TRBD2. This CDR3 region has 17 residues. Per the germline V gene, CDR1 is SGHRS and CDR2 is YFSETQ. With 5 bases clipped from V and 8 bases from J, the junction kept 14 bases outside the gene matches. CDR3 sequence: CASSLSKTSGRLDEQFF. As DNA, the CDR3 is TGCGCCAGCAGTCTATCGAAGACTAGCGGGAGACTCGATGAGCAGTTCTTC.

The chain has TRBV7-2 and TRBJ2-4; D might be TRBD1 or TRBD2, each matching 5 bases. Germline V gene sequence: CDR1 SGHTA, CDR2 FQGNSA. The CDR3 is 18 amino acids. The V end was cut by 0 bases, the J end by 5 bases, with 20 bases between. Written as DNA, the CDR3 is TGTGCCAGCAGCTTAGCGCGGGCAGCCGGGGCCGGCCAAAACATTCAGTACTTC. This translates into CASSLARAAGAGQNIQYF. The full variable domain, its missing parts supplied by reference TRBV7-2 and TRBJ2-4, is GAGVSQSPSNKVTEKGKDVELRCDPISGHTALYWYRQSLGQGLEFLIYFQGNSAPDKSGLPSDRFSAERTGGSVSTLTIQRTQQEDSAVYLCASSLARAAGAGQNIQYFGAGTRLSVL.

This clonotype was counted only a few times. V is TRBV4-2 and J is TRBJ2-7, with 12 positions matching TRBD2. Germline V gene lookup returns CDR1 LGHNA and CDR2 YNFKEQ. This CDR3 is 17 amino acids long. V shed 0 bases and J 0 bases; nucleotides not matched to a gene: 3. The CDR3 region has the DNA TGTGCCAGCAGCCAAGACAGACTAGCGGGGGCCTCCTACGAGCAGTACTTC. Encoded protein: CASSQDRLAGASYEQYF.

The rearrangement joins TRBV28 to TRBJ2-3, with a weak D call TRBD2 (6 bases). The CDR3 loop spans 15 amino acids. Germline CDR1 MDHEN, CDR2 SYDVKM. The V end was cut by 8 bases, the J end by 2 bases, with 17 bases between. CDR3 in DNA: TGTGCCAGCTCCCCGGTGGAGGGGACCACAGATACGCAGTATTTT. Protein: CASSPVEGTTDTQYF.

This chain uses TRBV7-9 with TRBJ2-3, with TRBD2 matching over 10 bases. V lost 7 bases, J lost 4 bases, and 11 bases stayed unmatched. The CDR3 consists of 16 residues. Germline lookup yields CDR1 SEHNR and CDR2 FQNEAQ (reference sequence). The CDR3 DNA is TGTGCCAGCACCATAGCTGTCAGCGGGGGGGCAGATACGCAGTATTTT. This codes for CASTIAVSGGADTQYF.

The rearrangement uses TRBV10-3 and TRBJ2-7, with TRBD1 matching 7 bases. This CDR3 is built from 14 residues. With 6 bases clipped from V and 1 base from J, the junction kept 6 bases outside the gene matches. Germline CDR1 reads ENHRY; CDR2 reads SYGVKD. CDR3 loop: CAISDPGQSYEQYF. The CDR3, as DNA: TGTGCCATCAGCGATCCGGGACAGTCCTACGAGCAGTACTTC.

This chain joins TRBV14 and TRBJ2-1; 7 bases align to TRBD1. Germline V gene lookup returns CDR1 SGHDN and CDR2 FVKESK. V shed 3 bases, J shed 4 bases, and the junction held 6 bases outside the gene matches. This CDR3 region has 15 residues. The CDR3 here is CASSQPGQLYNEQFF. The CDR3, as DNA: TGTGCCAGCAGCCAGCCGGGACAGTTGTACAATGAGCAGTTCTTC.

This clonotype was counted between two and nine times. The chain couples TRBV7-6 to TRBJ2-7; 7 bases agree with TRBD2. The V gene end was trimmed by 0 bases and the J gene end by 3 bases; junction bases not matched to a gene: 14. Germline loops: CDR1 SGHVS, CDR2 FNYEAQ. The CDR3 loop spans 18 amino acids. Here the CDR3 DNA reads TGTGCCAGCAGCTTAGCGGGGGGAGGGTCCGGAGGAATCTACGAGCAGTACTTC. It yields the protein CASSLAGGGSGGIYEQYF.

The J gene is TRBJ2-7, the V gene TRBV7-2; D remains unclear. Looked up from germline, CDR1 is SGHTA and CDR2 is FQGNSA. The V and J ends lost 1 base and 3 bases respectively, with 13 bases between them. The CDR3 runs 15 residues. The CDR3 spells CASSLVFGNYYEQYF. The CDR3 nucleotides are TGTGCCAGCAGCTTAGTGTTCGGAAATTACTACGAGCAGTACTTC.

The chain joins TRBV4-1 to TRBJ2-1; D is unresolved. CDR1 and CDR2 (germline): MGHRA, YSYEKL. Trimming left V 4 bases short and J 9 bases short, with 10 bases between. This CDR3 has 12 amino acids. This CDR3 is CASSPPLGEQFF. The CDR3 DNA sequence: TGCGCCAGCAGCCCACCTTTGGGTGAGCAGTTCTTC.

This rearrangement joins TRBV11-2 to TRBJ2-1; D is perhaps TRBD1 or TRBD2 (6 bases each). The CDR3 extends over 14 amino acids. Germline V gene lookup returns CDR1 SGHAT and CDR2 FQNNGV. Trimming cost V 5 bases and J 9 bases, with 17 bases left between them. CDR3 nucleotide sequence: TGTGCCAGCAGCAAAGGGGGGACTGGAGGTGAGCAGTTCTTC. Amino acids: CASSKGGTGGEQFF. Full variable domain (missing parts from reference TRBV11-2 and TRBJ2-1): EAGVAQSPRYKIIEKRQSVAFWCNPISGHATLYWYQQILGQGPKLLIQFQNNGVVDDSQLPKDRFSAERLKGVDSTLKIQPAKLEDSAVYLCASSKGGTGGEQFFGPGTRLTVL.

The table lists this clonotype with a few counts. The chain joins TRBV28 to TRBJ1-5, with a weak D call TRBD1 (6 bases). Trimming stripped 6 bases from V and 10 bases from J, with 19 bases between. Germline V lookup: CDR1 MDHEN, CDR2 SYDVKM. CDR3 size: 14 residues. This CDR3 reads CASSLAGAHRPQHF. CDR3 sequence (DNA): TGTGCCAGCAGCTTAGCGGGGGCCCATCGACCCCAGCATTTT.

This clonotype was observed a handful of times. The rearrangement uses TRBV5-8 and TRBJ2-7; a possible D gene is TRBD2 (5 bases). The CDR3 runs to 16 residues. Per the germline V gene, CDR1 is SGHTS and CDR2 is YDEGEE. Trimming pared 0 bases from V and 0 bases from J, leaving 13 bases between. The CDR3 DNA reads TGTGCCAGCAGCTTGGCCTGGCCCGGAGGCTCCTACGAGCAGTACTTC. The encoded protein is CASSLAWPGGSYEQYF.

This clonotype appeared many times. The J gene is TRBJ2-3, the V gene TRBV12-3 or TRBV12-4; D is undetermined. This CDR3 region has 11 residues. Trimming took off 4 bases at V and 8 bases at J, with 7 bases between the two ends. Here the CDR3 reads CASSYRITQYF. The CDR3 DNA is TGTGCCAGCAGTTACCGGATTACGCAGTATTTT.

The V gene is TRBV20-1, the J gene TRBJ2-6; a possible D gene is TRBD1 (5 bases). From germline, CDR1 is DFQATT and CDR2 SNEGSKA (reference sequence). The CDR3 is made up of 18 amino acids. The CDR3 reads CSFSLLVTGVPGANVLTF. The CDR3 DNA sequence: TGCAGCTTCTCTCTCCTAGTTACAGGAGTCCCTGGGGCCAACGTCCTGACTTTC.

The sample holds a few counts of this clonotype. The V gene is TRBV10-3, the J gene TRBJ2-1, with TRBD2 identical over 13 bases. The CDR3 length is 14 residues. Germline-derived CDR1 and CDR2 are ENHRY and SYGVKD. With 6 bases clipped from V and 7 bases from J, the junction kept 3 bases outside the gene matches. The chain's CDR3 is CAIRMTSGRNEQFF. CDR3 sequence (DNA): TGTGCCATCAGGATGACTAGCGGGAGGAATGAGCAGTTCTTC.

This clonotype was counted at least ten times. This chain joins TRBV6-6 and TRBJ2-7, with D unclear. This CDR3 is 11 amino acids long. Germline CDR1 is MNHNY and CDR2 is SVGAGI (reference sequence). V lost 7 bases, J lost 3 bases, and 7 bases lay in between. The CDR3 region has the DNA TGTGCCAGCACGGGTAACTACGAGCAGTACTTC. It yields the protein CASTGNYEQYF.

The chain links TRBV3-1 to TRBJ2-2; 13 positions agree with TRBD2. After removal of 4 bases from V and 7 bases from J, the junction contained 3 bases not matched to a gene. CDR3 length equals 15 residues. The germline V gene has CDR1 LGHDT and CDR2 YNNKEL (reference sequence). CDR3 protein: CASSRLAGGVGELFF. The CDR3 DNA sequence: TGTGCCAGCAGCCGACTAGCGGGGGGTGTCGGGGAGCTGTTTTTT.

The rearrangement links TRBV29-1 to TRBJ2-7; TRBD1 aligns across 9 bases. V was clipped by 6 bases and J by 5 bases; unmatched bases: 8. This CDR3 has 13 residues. The germline gives CDR1 SQVTM, CDR2 ANQGSEA. The CDR3 nucleotides are TGCAGCGTAGCCGGGACAGGGCTCCACGAGCAGTACTTC. It translates to CSVAGTGLHEQYF.